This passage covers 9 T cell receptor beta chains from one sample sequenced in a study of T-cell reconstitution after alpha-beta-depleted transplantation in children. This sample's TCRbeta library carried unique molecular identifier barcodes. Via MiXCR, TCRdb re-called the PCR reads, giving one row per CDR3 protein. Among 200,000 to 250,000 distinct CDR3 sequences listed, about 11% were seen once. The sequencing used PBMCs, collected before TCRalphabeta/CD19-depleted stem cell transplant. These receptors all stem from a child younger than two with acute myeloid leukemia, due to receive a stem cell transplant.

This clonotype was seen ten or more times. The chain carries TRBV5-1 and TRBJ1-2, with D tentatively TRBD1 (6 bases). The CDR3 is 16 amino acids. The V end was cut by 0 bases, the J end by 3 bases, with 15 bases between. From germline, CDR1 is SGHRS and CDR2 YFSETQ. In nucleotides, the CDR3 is TGCGCCAGCAGCTTGGAGCTGGGGGCGATGGACTATGGCTACACCTTC. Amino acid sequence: CASSLELGAMDYGYTF.

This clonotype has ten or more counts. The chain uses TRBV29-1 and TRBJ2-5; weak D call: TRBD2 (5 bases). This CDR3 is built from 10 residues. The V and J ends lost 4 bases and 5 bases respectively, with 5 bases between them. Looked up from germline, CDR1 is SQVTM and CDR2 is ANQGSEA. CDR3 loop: CSVGEETQYF. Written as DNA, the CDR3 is TGCAGCGTTGGGGAGGAGACCCAGTACTTC.

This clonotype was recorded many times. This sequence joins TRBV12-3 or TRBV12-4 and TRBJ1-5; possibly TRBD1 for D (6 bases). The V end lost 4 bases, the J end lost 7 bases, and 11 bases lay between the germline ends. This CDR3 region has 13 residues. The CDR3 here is CASSSQGIQPQHF. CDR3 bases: TGTGCCAGCAGTTCCCAGGGGATCCAGCCCCAGCATTTT.

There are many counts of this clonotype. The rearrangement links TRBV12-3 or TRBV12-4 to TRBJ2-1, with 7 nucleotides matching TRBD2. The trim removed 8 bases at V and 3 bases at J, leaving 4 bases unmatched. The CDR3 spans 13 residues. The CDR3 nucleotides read TGTGCCAGCTCAAGCGGGGACTACAATGAGCAGTTCTTC. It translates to CASSSGDYNEQFF.

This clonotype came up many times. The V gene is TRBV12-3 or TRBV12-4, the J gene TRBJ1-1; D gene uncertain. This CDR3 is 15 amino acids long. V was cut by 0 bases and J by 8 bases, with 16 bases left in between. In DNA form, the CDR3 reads TGTGCCAGCAGTTTAGCGGAGGTACCGTGGTCAGAAGCTTTCTTT. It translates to CASSLAEVPWSEAFF.

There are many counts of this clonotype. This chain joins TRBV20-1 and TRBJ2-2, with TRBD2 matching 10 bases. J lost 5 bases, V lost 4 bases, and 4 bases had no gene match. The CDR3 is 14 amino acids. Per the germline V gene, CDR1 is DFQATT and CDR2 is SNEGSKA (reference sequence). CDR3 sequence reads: CSATSGSRTGELFF. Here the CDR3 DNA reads TGCAGTGCTACTAGCGGGAGCCGGACCGGGGAGCTGTTTTTT.

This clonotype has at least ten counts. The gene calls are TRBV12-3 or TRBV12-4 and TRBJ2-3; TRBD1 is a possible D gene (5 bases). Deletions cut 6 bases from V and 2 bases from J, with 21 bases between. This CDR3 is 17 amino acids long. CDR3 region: CASSPGSWLRATDTQYF. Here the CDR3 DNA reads TGTGCCAGCAGCCCCGGATCTTGGCTCAGGGCCACAGATACGCAGTATTTT.

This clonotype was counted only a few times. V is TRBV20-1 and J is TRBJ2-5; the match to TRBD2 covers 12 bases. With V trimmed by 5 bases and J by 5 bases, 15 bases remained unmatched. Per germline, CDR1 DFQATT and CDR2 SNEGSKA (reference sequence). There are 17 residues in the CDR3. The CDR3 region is CSARWGLAGAQWETQYF. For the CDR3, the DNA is TGCAGTGCTCGATGGGGACTAGCGGGCGCCCAGTGGGAGACCCAGTACTTC.

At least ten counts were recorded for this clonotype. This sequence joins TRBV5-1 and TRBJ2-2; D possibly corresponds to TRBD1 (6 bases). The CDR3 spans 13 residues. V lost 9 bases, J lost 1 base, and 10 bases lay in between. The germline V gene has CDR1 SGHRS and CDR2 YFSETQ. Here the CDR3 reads CATSQGNTGELFF. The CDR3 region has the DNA TGCGCCACTTCACAGGGGAACACCGGGGAGCTGTTTTTT.